One sample yielded the 20 T cell receptor beta chains listed below, sequenced in a study of identical twins. TCRdb processed the 5' RACE reads anew with MiXCR; each CDR3 protein has one entry. The table includes roughly 250,000 distinct CDR3 sequences, about 14% detected once. Material: memory (CD45RO+) T cells sorted from blood. These receptors all come from a woman aged 18-29 years in good health.

The V and J genes are TRBV4-2 and TRBJ1-6; D ambiguous. CDR3 length: 14 amino acids. Looked up from germline, CDR1 is LGHNA and CDR2 is YNFKEQ. Between the trimmed V and J ends, which lost 4 bases and 8 bases, there was a span of 12 bases. The CDR3 DNA sequence: TGTGCCAGCAGCCCACAGAGTGTAGATTCACCCCTCCACTTT. Residues: CASSPQSVDSPLHF.

V gene TRBV6-1 combines with J gene TRBJ1-3, with D unclear. CDR1 and CDR2 from the germline V gene are MNHNS and SASEGT. The V end lost 6 bases, the J end lost 0 bases, and 12 bases lay between the germline ends. The CDR3 runs to 15 residues. The CDR3 reads CASRGPSLSGNTIYF. The CDR3 nucleotides are TGTGCCAGCAGAGGTCCCTCACTCTCTGGAAACACCATATATTTT.

This clonotype was observed many times. The V call is TRBV12-3 or TRBV12-4, the J call TRBJ1-1, with TRBD1 matching over 8 bases. This CDR3 spans 14 amino acids. The J segment lost 3 bases and the V segment lost 2 bases, leaving 2 bases of the junction unmatched. The CDR3 region is CASSLQGAYTEAFF. CDR3 DNA: TGTGCCAGCAGTTTACAGGGGGCTTACACTGAAGCTTTCTTT.

This rearrangement joins TRBV7-9 to TRBJ2-6; D gene ambiguous. The V gene's germline CDR1 is SEHNR and CDR2 FQNEAQ (reference sequence). The CDR3 has 14 residues. V was pared by 6 bases and J by 1 base, with 7 bases between. Here the CDR3 DNA reads TGTGCCAGCAGTCTACAATCTGGGGCCAACGTCCTGACTTTC. The encoded protein is CASSLQSGANVLTF.

This clonotype was picked up a small number of times. The chain combines TRBV20-1 with TRBJ2-3, with D perhaps matching TRBD2 (6 bases). The CDR3 runs 12 residues. Germline V gene lookup returns CDR1 DFQATT and CDR2 SNEGSKA (reference sequence). Trimming cost V 1 base and J 7 bases, with 9 bases left between them. The CDR3 nucleotides read TGCAGTGCTAGAGCGGGGGATCATACGCAGTATTTT. This translates into CSARAGDHTQYF.

There are many counts of this clonotype. This rearrangement joins TRBV7-6 to TRBJ1-1, with D unresolved. Per germline, CDR1 SGHVS and CDR2 FNYEAQ. V lost 2 bases, J lost 0 bases, and 13 bases lay in between. CDR3 length: 16 residues. In DNA, the CDR3 is TGTGCCAGCAGCTTAAGGCCTAACTTATTGAACACTGAAGCTTTCTTT. It translates to CASSLRPNLLNTEAFF.

V usage is TRBV5-1 and J usage is TRBJ1-2; D unclear. This CDR3 region has 14 residues. Trimming took off 1 base at V and 2 bases at J, with 9 bases between the two ends. Germline lookup yields CDR1 SGHRS and CDR2 YFSETQ. The CDR3 DNA reads as TGCGCCAGCAGCTTGTCGTCGGAGAACTATGGCTACACCTTC. It codes for CASSLSSENYGYTF.

The V gene is TRBV20-1, the J gene TRBJ1-1; the D is unclear. Germline lookup yields CDR1 DFQATT and CDR2 SNEGSKA (reference sequence). The CDR3 sequence is 13 residues long. The ends were cut back, 5 bases at V and 1 base at J, with 11 bases in the middle. The DNA for the CDR3 is TGCAGTGCTTCCCGGACCTCGAACACTGAAGCTTTCTTT. Its translation is CSASRTSNTEAFF.

This clonotype was counted many times. Here the CDR3 reads CASSPSPNTEAFF. CDR3 in DNA: TGTGCCAGCAGCCCCTCTCCGAACACTGAAGCTTTCTTT. This sequence joins TRBV9 and TRBJ1-1; no definite D call. CDR3 length: 13 residues. In germline, CDR1 is SGDLS, CDR2 YYNGEE. Trimming stripped 4 bases from V and 1 base from J, with 8 bases between.

The V gene is TRBV5-5, the J gene TRBJ1-2; D perhaps matches TRBD1 (6 bases). The V end was cut by 4 bases, the J end by 8 bases, with 15 bases between. Germline V gene lookup returns CDR1 SGHKS and CDR2 YYEKEE (reference sequence). The CDR3 is made up of 13 amino acids. The CDR3 loop reads CASSDGGGWGYTF. In nucleotides, the CDR3 is TGTGCCAGCAGCGATGGTGGGGGCTGGGGCTACACCTTC.

This clonotype occurred many times. This sequence joins TRBV6-5 and TRBJ2-5, with D perhaps matching TRBD2 (5 bases). Germline loops: CDR1 MNHEY, CDR2 SVGAGI. The CDR3 covers 15 residues. Trimming cost V 3 bases and J 7 bases, with 18 bases left between them. The CDR3 region is CASSYSRRKEGTQYF. In nucleotides, the CDR3 is TGTGCCAGCAGTTATTCGAGGCGGAAAGAGGGGACCCAGTACTTC.

This clonotype was picked up many times. V and J are TRBV5-1 and TRBJ2-7; perhaps TRBD2 as D (6 bases). The V gene lost 5 bases and the J gene lost 1 base, with 16 bases spanning the gap. Germline loops: CDR1 SGHRS, CDR2 YFSETQ. The CDR3 spans 15 residues. The CDR3 nucleotides read TGCGCCAGCAGACCCACATCGGGACTTTCCTACGAGCAGTACTTC. It yields the protein CASRPTSGLSYEQYF.

This clonotype was counted a few times. This chain uses TRBV10-2 with TRBJ2-7; weak D call: TRBD1 (5 bases). The CDR3 contains 13 residues. Germline V lookup: CDR1 WSHSY, CDR2 SAAADI. Trimming took off 8 bases at V and 2 bases at J, with 13 bases between the two ends. CDR3 DNA: TGCGCCAGCCGCGGACACCTGACCTACGAGCAGTACTTC. This codes for CASRGHLTYEQYF.

This clonotype was observed at least ten times. The chain is built from TRBV11-2 and TRBJ2-1, with no clear D. Germline V lookup: CDR1 SGHAT, CDR2 FQNNGV. This CDR3 comprises 16 residues. Trimming removed 5 bases from V and 2 bases from J, with 16 bases in between. The CDR3 DNA is TGTGCCAGCAGCAATGCGGTGGGTGGAACCTACAATGAGCAGTTCTTC. It translates to CASSNAVGGTYNEQFF.

The chain carries TRBV24-1 and TRBJ2-3, with D tentatively TRBD1 (7 bases). Trimming took 3 bases from V and 4 from J, leaving 19 bases between them. Germline V gene sequence: CDR1 KGHDR, CDR2 SFDVKD. This CDR3 has 17 amino acids. CDR3 DNA: TGTGCCACCAGTGATCCTTTAGCGGAAGGGGGCGCAGATACGCAGTATTTT. The encoded protein is CATSDPLAEGGADTQYF.

This clonotype was recorded many times. The V gene is TRBV7-9, the J gene TRBJ1-1; TRBD1 agrees at 11 bases. Germline V gives CDR1 SEHNR, CDR2 FQNEAQ (reference sequence). This CDR3 has 15 residues. J was trimmed by 3 bases and V by 5 bases; bases with no gene match: 5. The CDR3 DNA reads as TGTGCCAGCAGCCCCGGGACAGGGGGTGACACTGAAGCTTTCTTT. The encoded protein is CASSPGTGGDTEAFF. Drawing the rest from reference TRBV7-9 and TRBJ1-1, the complete variable domain is DTGVSQNPRHKITKRGQNVTFRCDPISEHNRLYWYRQTLGQGPEFLTYFQNEAQLEKSRLLSDRFSAERPKGSFSTLEIQRTEQGDSAMYLCASSPGTGGDTEAFFGQGTRLTVV.

The sample holds a few counts of this clonotype. The chain recombines TRBV5-1 with TRBJ1-5; D uncertain. CDR1 and CDR2 (germline): SGHRS, YFSETQ. The V end was cut by 4 bases, the J end by 6 bases, with 14 bases between. The CDR3 has 14 amino acids. The CDR3 nucleotides read TGCGCCAGCAGCCCAATAGGCCAAGGTCAGCCCCAGCATTTT. This gives the protein CASSPIGQGQPQHF.

This clonotype was observed a handful of times. This CDR3 reads CSAIRTGSKNIQYF. DNA for the CDR3: TGCAGTGCTATTCGGACAGGGTCCAAAAACATTCAGTACTTC. The chain is built from TRBV20-1 and TRBJ2-4, with TRBD1 matching over 8 bases. Germline V gene sequence: CDR1 DFQATT, CDR2 SNEGSKA (reference sequence). The CDR3 runs 14 residues. The J segment lost 2 bases and the V segment lost 4 bases, leaving 4 bases of the junction unmatched.

This clonotype was recorded many times. The rearrangement links TRBV27 to TRBJ2-3, with 7 bases aligning to TRBD1. V was clipped by 4 bases and J by 12 bases; unmatched bases: 10. Germline-derived CDR1 and CDR2 are MNHEY and SMNVEV (reference sequence). The CDR3 consists of 13 residues. CDR3 region: CASSSRDSTSQYF. The CDR3 DNA sequence: TGTGCCAGCAGTTCCCGGGACAGTACAAGTCAGTATTTT.

This chain links TRBV6-1 with TRBJ2-7, with 7 bases matching TRBD1. The germline CDR1 and CDR2 sequences are MNHNS and SASEGT. With 8 bases clipped from V and 2 bases from J, the junction kept 9 bases outside the gene matches. The CDR3 consists of 14 residues. CDR3 nucleotide sequence: TGTGCCAGCTGCTTCGGACAGGCCGCCTACGAGCAGTACTTC. Its translation is CASCFGQAAYEQYF.